This TCR beta chain came from a study of T-cell memory formation after mild COVID-19. Study-wide results and caveats: Some responding clones appeared in pre-infection memory, suggesting cross-reactive memory joined. Clonal second-wave expansions that peaked on day 37 had unconfirmed SARS-CoV-2 specificity. Contracting CD8+ clones were enriched in EMRA, CD4+ mainly in CM and EM.

The ends were cut back, 0 bases at V and 2 bases at J, with 7 bases in the middle. The CDR3 length is 14 residues. Germline loops: CDR1 LNHNV, CDR2 YYDKDF (reference sequence). As to this clonotype: Its specificity is unknown.

5'RACE primed at constant segments yielded TCR alpha and TCR beta cDNA libraries bearing sample barcodes and UMIs. TCRdb reprocessed the 5' RACE reads with MiXCR, giving one entry per CDR3 protein. The table has roughly 240,000 distinct CDR3 sequences, around 15% seen once. The chain carries TRBV15 and TRBJ2-5; D is ambiguous. The clonotype was recovered from a man between 18 and 35 years old who had mild COVID-19 (a few samples of this study predate the infection). Cell type and time point are not known. The sample consisted of PBMCs or a T cell subset sorted from them (not recorded which). The CDR3 spells CATSRDADQETQYF. The CDR3 nucleotides are TGTGCCACCAGCAGAGATGCAGATCAAGAGACCCAGTACTTC.